The 28 T cell receptor beta chains given below trace back to one sample, sequenced in a study of cytomegalovirus exposure and HLA in healthy donors. PCR was performed using 60 Vbeta and 13 Jbeta primers. Sequenced by immunoSEQ multiplex PCR; TCRdb stores in-frame clones only, minus some. Of around 130,000 clones in the sample, around 78% are singletons; the top ten hold around 1.9%. Sequencing input: PBMCs. The receptors were sampled from a woman between 50 and 59 years old in good health and CMV-seronegative.

J is TRBJ1-2 and V is TRBV4-3; tentatively, D is TRBD1 (6 bases). The V and J ends lost 0 bases and 4 bases respectively, with 12 bases between them. The CDR3 sequence is 15 residues long. The germline V gene has CDR1 LGHNA and CDR2 YSLEER. CDR3 bases: TGCGCCAGCAGCCAAGATTCGCAGGGGTTCTATGGCTACACCTTC. Translating it yields CASSQDSQGFYGYTF.

The chain carries TRBV9 and TRBJ2-3, with TRBD2 matching 8 bases. Germline values: CDR1 SGDLS, CDR2 YYNGEE. The CDR3 runs to 16 residues. V shed 1 base and J 2 bases; nucleotides not matched to a gene: 6. In nucleotides, the CDR3 is TGTGCCAGCAGCGTAAGTACAGGACTAGCCACAGATACGCAGTATTTT. It codes for CASSVSTGLATDTQYF.

This clone showed up just a few times. The chain combines TRBV19 with TRBJ1-2; a possible D gene is TRBD1 (5 bases). Trimming removed 2 bases from V and 5 bases from J, with 15 bases in between. Germline V gives CDR1 LNHDA, CDR2 SQIVND (reference sequence). The length of the CDR3 is 15 residues. CDR3 sequence: CASSIRAGIGYGYTF. CDR3 nucleotides: TGTGCCAGTAGTATAAGGGCAGGGATTGGGTATGGCTACACCTTC.

This sequence joins TRBV10-2 and TRBJ2-1; 8 nucleotides match TRBD2. In germline, CDR1 is WSHSY, CDR2 SAAADI. The junction had 6 bases not matched to a gene; V was cut back by 6 bases and J by 8 bases. The CDR3 totals 13 residues. The chain's CDR3 is CASSGRGRDEQFF. For the CDR3, the DNA is TGCGCCAGCAGCGGGAGGGGCCGGGATGAGCAGTTCTTC.

The CDR3 is CASRWQGNTEAFF. DNA of the CDR3: TGTGCCAGTAGATGGCAGGGGAACACTGAAGCTTTCTTT. The chain recombines TRBV19 with TRBJ1-1; tentative D call: TRBD1 (5 bases). The V gene's germline CDR1 is LNHDA and CDR2 SQIVND (reference sequence). The CDR3 is 13 amino acids. The germline V and J ends were trimmed by 6 bases and 1 base, with 9 bases remaining between them.

This clone was observed once. The chain carries TRBV5-4 and TRBJ2-1; 8 bases align to TRBD1. The CDR3 totals 15 residues. CDR1 and CDR2 from the germline V gene are SGHNT and YYREEE (reference sequence). The ends lost 4 bases at V and 9 bases at J; junction bases unmatched: 12. The CDR3 is CASSPGQGLEGEQFF. Written as DNA, the CDR3 is TGTGCCAGCAGCCCAGGACAGGGTCTGGAGGGTGAGCAGTTCTTC.

The chain links TRBV14 to TRBJ2-1; 7 bases fit TRBD2. This CDR3 spans 15 amino acids. Germline V gives CDR1 SGHDN, CDR2 FVKESK. Losses at the gene ends were 0 bases for V and 10 bases for J; bases not matched to a gene: 9. This chain's CDR3 is CASSQEGDSGPEQFF. DNA of the CDR3: TGTGCCAGCAGCCAAGAGGGGGATAGCGGGCCCGAGCAGTTCTTC.

This chain links TRBV7-8 with TRBJ2-7; weak D call: TRBD2 (5 bases). The CDR3 consists of 13 residues. V lost 5 bases and J 11 bases, leaving 19 bases between the germline ends. CDR1 is SGHVS, CDR2 FQNEAQ, per germline. CDR3 nucleotide sequence: TGTGCCAGCAGCCCCCGTAGGTACCCGGAGGAGTACTTC. This encodes CASSPRRYPEEYF. Full variable domain (outside the CDR3, taken from reference TRBV7-8 and TRBJ2-7): GAGVSQSPRYKVAKRGQDVALRCDPISGHVSLFWYQQALGQGPEFLTYFQNEAQLDKSGLPSDRFFAERPEGSVSTLKIQRTQQEDSAVYLCASSPRRYPEEYFGPGTRLTVT.

The rearrangement links TRBV5-1 to TRBJ2-1, with D unclear. Germline V gene lookup returns CDR1 SGHRS and CDR2 YFSETQ. V was clipped by 4 bases and J by 3 bases, with 5 bases between them. This CDR3 has 12 residues. The DNA for the CDR3 is TGCGCCAGCAGCACGAGCTACAATGAGCAGTTCTTC. Its translation is CASSTSYNEQFF.

In this sample, this clone turned up once. The chain couples TRBV7-3 to TRBJ2-3, with 7 positions matching TRBD2. The CDR3 consists of 13 residues. V was pared by 4 bases and J by 6 bases, with 4 bases of the junction left unmatched. The V gene's germline CDR1 is SGHTA and CDR2 FQGTGA. The CDR3 DNA sequence: TGTGCCAGCAGCTACCGAGCGGGGGATACGCAGTATTTT. Its protein product is CASSYRAGDTQYF.

This clone has only one observation. The V and J genes are TRBV5-5 and TRBJ2-7; D uncertain. Germline values: CDR1 SGHKS, CDR2 YYEKEE (reference sequence). The length of the CDR3 is 11 residues. The V end was cut by 4 bases, the J end by 1 base, with 3 bases between. This CDR3 reads CASSTSYEQYF. The CDR3 region has the DNA TGTGCCAGCAGCACATCCTACGAGCAGTACTTC.

The V and J genes are TRBV28 and TRBJ2-7; 8 nucleotides align to TRBD1. CDR1 is MDHEN, CDR2 SYDVKM, per germline. V lost 6 bases, J lost 6 bases, and 10 bases stayed unmatched. The CDR3 totals 14 residues. The CDR3 protein is CASSYRGVISEQYF. The CDR3 nucleotides are TGTGCCAGCAGCTACAGGGGGGTAATCAGCGAGCAGTACTTC.

The rearrangement links TRBV2 to TRBJ1-1; D unresolved. V gave up 6 bases and J gave up 5 bases, with 10 bases separating them. The V gene's germline CDR1 is SNHLY and CDR2 FYNNEI. The CDR3 contains 12 residues. The CDR3 DNA reads as TGTGCCAGCAGCGTTTCGGGGACTGAAGCTTTCTTT. Translation: CASSVSGTEAFF.

The chain combines TRBV29-1 with TRBJ2-1; D is ambiguous. CDR3 size: 11 residues. V gave up 2 bases and J gave up 7 bases, with 6 bases separating them. Germline CDR1 is SQVTM and CDR2 is ANQGSEA. CDR3 sequence (DNA): TGCAGCGTTGAAACCGGGAATGAGCAGTTCTTC. Encoded protein: CSVETGNEQFF.

This clone was observed a single time. The chain couples TRBV19 to TRBJ2-3; possibly TRBD1 for D (6 bases). Trimming shortened V by 5 bases and J by 2 bases, and 11 bases separated the two germline ends. CDR1 is LNHDA and CDR2 is SQIVND in the germline V gene (reference sequence). The CDR3 consists of 14 residues. In DNA, the CDR3 is TGTGCCAGTAGTGAGGACAGTTTCACAGATACGCAGTATTTT. Amino acids: CASSEDSFTDTQYF.

The rearrangement links TRBV4-2 to TRBJ1-1; 7 bases are shared with TRBD1. The length of the CDR3 is 15 residues. V was pared by 1 base and J by 4 bases, with 6 bases of the junction left unmatched. Germline V gene lookup returns CDR1 LGHNA and CDR2 YNFKEQ. The CDR3: CASSQGAGGSTEAFF. CDR3 nucleotides: TGTGCCAGCAGCCAAGGGGCAGGGGGGAGCACTGAAGCTTTCTTT.

The chain recombines TRBV19 with TRBJ2-3; TRBD1 aligns across 11 bases. CDR1 and CDR2 (germline): LNHDA, SQIVND (reference sequence). CDR3 length: 14 amino acids. With 9 bases clipped from V and 3 bases from J, the junction kept 5 bases outside the gene matches. The CDR3 coding sequence is TGTGCCAGCACCGGGACAGGGGGTACAGATACGCAGTATTTT. It translates to CASTGTGGTDTQYF.

The sample holds one count of this clone. The rearrangement joins TRBV30 to TRBJ2-7; a weak D match, TRBD1 (6 bases). Germline values: CDR1 GTSNPN, CDR2 SVGIG (reference sequence). This CDR3 is built from 14 residues. Trimming took 4 bases from V and 3 from J, leaving 16 bases between them. CDR3 in amino acids: CAWTSRGPRYEQYF. The DNA of the CDR3 is TGTGCCTGGACCTCCAGGGGCCCTCGCTACGAGCAGTACTTC. The full variable domain, rest sourced from reference TRBV30 and TRBJ2-7, is SQTIHQWPATLVQPVGSPLSLECTVEGTSNPNLYWYRQAAGRGLQLLFYSVGIGQISSEVPQNLSASRPQDRQFILSSKKLLLSDSGFYLCAWTSRGPRYEQYFGPGTRLTVT.

The rearrangement links TRBV7-9 to TRBJ2-4; a possible D gene is TRBD2 (6 bases). Germline CDR1 reads SEHNR; CDR2 reads FQNEAQ (reference sequence). V lost 3 bases and J lost 0, with 12 bases in between. The CDR3 loop spans 16 amino acids. In DNA form, the CDR3 reads TGTGCCAGCAGCTTTTGGGGCGGGGTAGCCAAAAACATTCAGTACTTC. Protein: CASSFWGGVAKNIQYF.

V is TRBV1 and J is TRBJ2-7; TRBD1, the table's D call, was not compared with the DNA. TRBV1 is listed as a pseudogene. There are 16 residues in the CDR3. CDR3 sequence (DNA): TGCACCAGCTCCGCCAAACAGCAGGGGGAGGCCTACGAGCAGTACTTC. Amino acid sequence: CTSSAKQQGEAYEQYF.

This chain connects TRBV7-3 to TRBJ2-2; TRBD2 aligns across 11 bases. The CDR3 extends over 15 amino acids. The V segment lost 6 bases and the J segment 7 bases; nucleotides outside the gene matches: 7. Looked up from germline, CDR1 is SGHTA and CDR2 is FQGTGA. The CDR3: CASSRLAGGDGELFF. CDR3 nucleotide sequence: TGTGCCAGCAGTCGTCTAGCGGGAGGCGACGGGGAGCTGTTTTTT.

V and J are TRBV25-1 and TRBJ1-1, with D maybe TRBD1 (5 bases). CDR3 length: 14 residues. V was trimmed by 4 bases and J by 0 bases, leaving 9 bases between them. CDR1 and CDR2 from the germline V gene are MGHDK and SYGVNS. The DNA of the CDR3 is TGTGCCAGCAGTGGGATAGGGGTGAACACTGAAGCTTTCTTT. Translated: CASSGIGVNTEAFF.

The chain employs TRBV4-1 and TRBJ2-5, with D tentatively TRBD1 (5 bases). Looked up from germline, CDR1 is MGHRA and CDR2 is YSYEKL. The CDR3 has 14 residues. Trimming took 0 bases from V and 5 from J, leaving 10 bases between them. CDR3: CASSQESGRETQYF. The CDR3 coding sequence is TGCGCCAGCAGCCAAGAATCAGGGCGCGAGACCCAGTACTTC.

This chain joins TRBV4-2 and TRBJ1-4, with D tentatively TRBD1 (6 bases). Germline lookup yields CDR1 LGHNA and CDR2 YNFKEQ. Trimming cost V 1 base and J 7 bases, with 13 bases left between them. CDR3 length: 15 amino acids. The CDR3 coding sequence is TGTGCCAGCAGCCAAGCTGGGGGCGGGGGTGAAAAACTGTTTTTT. It encodes CASSQAGGGGEKLFF.

This sequence joins TRBV2 and TRBJ1-2; 7 nucleotides match TRBD1. The CDR3 contains 15 residues. The germline gives CDR1 SNHLY, CDR2 FYNNEI. V shed 6 bases and J 3 bases; nucleotides not matched to a gene: 10. For the CDR3, the DNA is TGTGCCAGCAGCCAGACCCCAGGGGGACACTATGGCTACACCTTC. Protein: CASSQTPGGHYGYTF.

V gene TRBV27 combines with J gene TRBJ2-3; tentatively, D is TRBD2 (6 bases). The germline CDR1 and CDR2 sequences are MNHEY and SMNVEV (reference sequence). This CDR3 spans 14 amino acids. V lost 7 bases and J lost 6, with 17 bases in between. The CDR3 region is CASMGSGGGDTQYF. In DNA, the CDR3 is TGTGCCAGCATGGGGAGCGGAGGAGGGGATACGCAGTATTTT.

The rearrangement joins TRBV10-3 to TRBJ1-1; 9 bases map to TRBD1. Germline CDR1 ENHRY, CDR2 SYGVKD. With 5 bases clipped from V and 11 bases from J, the junction kept 9 bases outside the gene matches. The CDR3 covers 13 residues. The DNA of the CDR3 is TGTGCCATCAGTAGGACAGGGGCTTCTCCCGCTTTCTTT. This translates into CAISRTGASPAFF.

This clone was observed once. The chain has TRBV4-1 and TRBJ2-7; 8 bases fit TRBD2. This CDR3 comprises 16 residues. V lost 2 bases, J lost 2 bases, and 8 bases stayed unmatched. Germline CDR1 reads MGHRA; CDR2 reads YSYEKL. The CDR3 nucleotides are TGCGCCAGCAGCCAACACACTAGCGGCTTTCCCTACGAGCAGTACTTC. Protein sequence: CASSQHTSGFPYEQYF.